This T cell receptor (beta chain) was recorded in a study of OX40 agonist ivuxolimab in advanced cancers. This CDR3 spans 16 amino acids. V was clipped by 2 bases and J by 4 bases, with 18 bases between them. Germline V gene sequence: CDR1 MDHEN, CDR2 SYDVKM. Only one count was recorded for this clone. Measured with immunoSEQ multiplex PCR; TCRdb has only the in-frame clones, and not every one. Seen here are tens of thousands of clones, roughly 91% observed once, and the top ten hold just under 25%. This TCR came from an adult with an advanced solid tumor such as melanoma, head and neck, liver or kidney cancer. The chain couples TRBV28 to TRBJ2-7; D might be TRBD2 (5 bases). Sequences were derived from CD4+ or CD8+ T cells sorted from blood, sampled in a trial of the OX40 agonist ivuxolimab. The CDR3 is CASSLIWASPGYEQYF. Here the CDR3 DNA reads TGTGCCAGCAGTTTAATTTGGGCTAGCCCCGGGTACGAGCAGTACTTC.